These T cell receptor beta chains were read from a single sample in a study of shared clonotypes between healthy human individuals. Sequencing used immunoSEQ multiplex PCR; TCRdb keeps in-frame clones, though not all of them. The sample includes approximately 97,000 clones, roughly two thirds of them seen just once. Sequences were obtained from memory CD8+ T cells sorted from blood. The source is a man younger than 45 in good health. Both conserved end residues are part of each CDR3. Expanded clones get a size class; other rows say once, few or many, or leave the size out.

V	size	CDR3
TRBV25-1	few	CASADGDTDTGELFF
TRBV11-2	-	CASSLRGRNTEAFF
TRBV5-4	-	CASSLGTSGTKDF
TRBV2	-	CASRWETYEQYF
TRBV19	-	CASNSHRENTEAFF
TRBV29-1	-	CSVEELGWPDTQYF
TRBV9	-	CASSAPGQGDYGYTF
TRBV19	-	CASSRSPILINEQFF
TRBV7-9	-	CASSFLPGEGGEQFF
TRBV10-3	-	CATSRLAETSRGELFF
TRBV7-9	-	CASSFNRHTGKEGNTIYF
TRBV10-1	-	CASSRGHDTGELFF
TRBV28	-	CASIFGVGLAETQYF
TRBV13	-	CASSSRGWDTEAFF
TRBV7-9	-	CASSPRTGGLYNEQFF
TRBV10-3	-	CAISESGEAYEQYF
TRBV29-1	-	CSVEVLGTGTDTQYF
TRBV6-4	-	CASSQGDRDYNEQFF
TRBV7-8	-	CASSPLAGGNTDTQYF
TRBV7-6	-	CASSLLDRDTQYF
TRBV5-5	-	CASSWGAGNEQFF
TRBV4-3	-	CASSQRRDVLGEAFF
TRBV4-3	-	CASSQEAASSYNEQFF
TRBV11-2	-	CASSRIQGYGYTF
TRBV15	-	CATSRESPGQIYEQYF
TRBV4-3	-	CASSHGLAGNYEQYF
TRBV6-1	few	CASTAPIDTGELFF
TRBV9	-	CASSVSGGSTGELFF
TRBV18	-	CASSPGTLNTEAFF
TRBV6-4	few	CASSDMTSSSTDTQYF
TRBV29-1	-	CSVKISYSPLAGITGELFF
TRBV6-1	-	CASSEVTEVYGYTF
TRBV13	-	CASSATEDNTDTQYF
TRBV11-2	few	CASSLDGFPYEQYF
TRBV5-4	-	CASSLDLKELFF
TRBV10-3	-	CAISTVNEKLFF
TRBV5-5	many	CASSLGQGADTQYF
TRBV5-6	-	CASSLPGQGAEKLFF
TRBV19	-	CASSSSTGVDEQYF
TRBV27	-	CASSLIGGAYGYTF
TRBV28	-	CASRSGTSYEQYF
TRBV6-1	-	CASKGSSGAGELFF
TRBV9	-	CASSISGGSSNEQYF
TRBV10-2	-	CASFGLAGSNEQFF
TRBV28	-	CASSQQGRQYF
TRBV5-1	-	CASSLAGPREAFF
TRBV10-3	-	CATQRREPSTDTQYF
TRBV7-2	-	CASSPAAGLRTDTQYF
TRBV30	-	CAWSVVAGAYEQYF
TRBV19	-	CASSHPRGGATNEKLFF
TRBV9	-	CASSLGTSGRLNEQFF
TRBV27	-	CASTLLGVQNNEQFF
TRBV18	few	CASSPERLRGTQYF
TRBV7-9	-	CAAGGEGETQYF
TRBV7-7	once	CASSFIPVILAEQQETQYF
TRBV30	many	CAWSALEVSSGEQYF
TRBV4-3	-	CASSQGGNKNIQYF